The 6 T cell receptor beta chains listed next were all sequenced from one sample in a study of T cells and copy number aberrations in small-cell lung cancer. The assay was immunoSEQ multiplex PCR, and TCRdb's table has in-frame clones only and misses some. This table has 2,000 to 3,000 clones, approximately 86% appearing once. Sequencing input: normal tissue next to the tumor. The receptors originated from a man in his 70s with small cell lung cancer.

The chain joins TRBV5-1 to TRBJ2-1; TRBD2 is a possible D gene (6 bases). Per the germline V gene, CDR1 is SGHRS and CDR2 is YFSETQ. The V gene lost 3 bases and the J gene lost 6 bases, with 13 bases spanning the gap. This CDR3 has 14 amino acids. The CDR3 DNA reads TGCGCCAGCAGCTCGGGACTTCAGCTCAATGAGCAGTTCTTC. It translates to CASSSGLQLNEQFF.

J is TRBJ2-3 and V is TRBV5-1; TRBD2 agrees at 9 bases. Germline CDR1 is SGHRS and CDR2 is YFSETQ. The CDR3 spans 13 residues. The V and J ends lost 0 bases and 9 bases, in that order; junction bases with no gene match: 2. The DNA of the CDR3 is TGCGCCAGCAGCTTGGCGACTAGCGGAACGCAGTATTTT. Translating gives CASSLATSGTQYF.

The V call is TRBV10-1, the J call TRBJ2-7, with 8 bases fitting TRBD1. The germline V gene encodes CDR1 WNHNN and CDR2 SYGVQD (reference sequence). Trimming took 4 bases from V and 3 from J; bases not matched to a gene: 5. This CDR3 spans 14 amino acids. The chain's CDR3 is CASSGQGRVYEQYF. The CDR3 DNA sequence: TGCGCCAGCAGTGGACAGGGGCGAGTCTACGAGCAGTACTTC.

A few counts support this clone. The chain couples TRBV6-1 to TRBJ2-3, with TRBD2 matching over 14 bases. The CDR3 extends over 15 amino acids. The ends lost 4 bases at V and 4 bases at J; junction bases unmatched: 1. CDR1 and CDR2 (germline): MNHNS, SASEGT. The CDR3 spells CASSGLAGGPDTQYF. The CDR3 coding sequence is TGTGCCAGCAGTGGACTAGCGGGGGGGCCAGATACGCAGTATTTT.

CDR3 nucleotide sequence: TGTGCCAGCAGCTTGGTTAGCGGGAGGCGAGGCGATGAGCAGTTCTTC. Translation gives CASSLVSGRRGDEQFF. The V call is TRBV5-4, the J call TRBJ2-1; 10 bases match TRBD2. This CDR3 has 16 residues. Trimming removed 0 bases from V and 8 bases from J; junction bases left unmatched: 8. Germline CDR1 is SGHNT and CDR2 is YYREEE (reference sequence).

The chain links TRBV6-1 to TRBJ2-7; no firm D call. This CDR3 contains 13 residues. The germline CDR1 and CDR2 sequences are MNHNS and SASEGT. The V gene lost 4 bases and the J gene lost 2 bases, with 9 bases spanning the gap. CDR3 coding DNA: TGTGCCAGCAGTGCCGGACGGCCCTACGAGCAGTACGTC. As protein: CASSAGRPYEQYV.